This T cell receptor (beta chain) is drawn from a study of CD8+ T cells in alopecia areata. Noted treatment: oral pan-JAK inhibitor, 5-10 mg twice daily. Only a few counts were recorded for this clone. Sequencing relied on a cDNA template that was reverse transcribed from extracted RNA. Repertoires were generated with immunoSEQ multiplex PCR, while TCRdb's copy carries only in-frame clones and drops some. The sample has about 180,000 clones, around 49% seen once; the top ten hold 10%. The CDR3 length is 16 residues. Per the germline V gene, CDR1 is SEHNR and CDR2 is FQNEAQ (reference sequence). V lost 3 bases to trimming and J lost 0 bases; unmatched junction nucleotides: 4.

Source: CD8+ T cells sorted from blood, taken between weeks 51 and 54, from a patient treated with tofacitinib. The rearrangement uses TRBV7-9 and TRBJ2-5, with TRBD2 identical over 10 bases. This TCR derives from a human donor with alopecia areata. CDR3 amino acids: CASSFSTSGDQETQYF. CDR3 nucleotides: TGTGCCAGCAGCTTTTCTACTAGCGGGGACCAAGAGACCCAGTACTTC.